These 29 T cell receptor beta chains were sequenced from one sample in a study of long-term antiretroviral therapy in people with HIV. It was version v3.0 of the immunoSEQ assay that was run at survey level. Repertoires were generated with immunoSEQ multiplex PCR, while TCRdb's copy carries only in-frame clones and drops some. The sample has roughly 18,000 clones; roughly nine tenths are singletons. Material: unsorted PBMCs, obtained 0.6 years after starting antiretroviral therapy. These receptor sequences come from a woman aged 40 to 49 with HIV.

The rearrangement links TRBV7-2 to TRBJ1-5, with D maybe TRBD1 (6 bases). V was shortened by 4 bases and J by 5 bases, with 15 bases between the two germline ends. Germline values: CDR1 SGHTA, CDR2 FQGNSA. CDR3 length: 15 amino acids. The CDR3 DNA follows: TGTGCCAGCAGCTGGGGTGGGAGGGGGGATCAGCCCCAGCATTTT. Translating it yields CASSWGGRGDQPQHF. Variable domain in full (rest from reference TRBV7-2 and TRBJ1-5): GAGVSQSPSNKVTEKGKDVELRCDPISGHTALYWYRQSLGQGLEFLIYFQGNSAPDKSGLPSDRFSAERTGGSVSTLTIQRTQQEDSAVYLCASSWGGRGDQPQHFGDGTRLSIL.

The J gene is TRBJ1-5, the V gene TRBV4-1; D is unresolved. The V and J ends lost 1 base and 6 bases respectively, with 13 bases between them. Looked up from germline, CDR1 is MGHRA and CDR2 is YSYEKL. The CDR3 is 15 amino acids. The CDR3 protein is CASSQGWVPGQPQHF. CDR3 coding DNA: TGCGCCAGCAGCCAAGGGTGGGTCCCGGGTCAGCCCCAGCATTTT.

The V gene is TRBV6-1, the J gene TRBJ1-5, with 8 nucleotides matching TRBD1. The trim removed 4 bases at V and 6 bases at J, leaving 8 bases unmatched. The CDR3 has 15 residues. The V gene's germline CDR1 is MNHNS and CDR2 SASEGT. CDR3 loop: CASSAGQGSAQPQHF. The CDR3 coding sequence is TGTGCCAGCAGTGCCGGACAGGGTTCGGCTCAGCCCCAGCATTTT.

The chain recombines TRBV18 with TRBJ1-1; TRBD1 matches 7 bases. The CDR3 contains 14 residues. V was pared by 11 bases and J by 1 base, with 10 bases of the junction left unmatched. Germline V gene lookup returns CDR1 KGHSH and CDR2 LQKENI. CDR3 loop: CASGEQGWNTEAFF. The CDR3 region has the DNA TGTGCCTCAGGGGAACAGGGGTGGAACACTGAAGCTTTCTTT.

The chain is built from TRBV19 and TRBJ2-5; TRBD2 is a possible D gene (7 bases). Trimming left V 6 bases short and J 3 bases short, with 14 bases between. The CDR3 length is 14 residues. Germline CDR1 and CDR2: LNHDA and SQIVND (reference sequence). In nucleotides, the CDR3 is TGTGCCAGTAGGGGTGGGGGGGCCAAAGAGACCCAGTACTTC. Translating it yields CASRGGGAKETQYF.

The rearrangement joins TRBV7-2 to TRBJ2-7; TRBD1 agrees at 12 bases. The ends lost 5 bases at V and 6 bases at J; junction bases unmatched: 5. Germline V gene sequence: CDR1 SGHTA, CDR2 FQGNSA. The CDR3 runs to 14 residues. The CDR3 DNA follows: TGTGCCAGCAGCCCCGGGACAGGGGGCATCGAGCAGTACTTC. Its protein is CASSPGTGGIEQYF.

In DNA form, the CDR3 reads TGTGCCAGCAGCTTATTAGGGGGAGGTAACACCGGGGAGCTGTTTTTT. Translating gives CASSLLGGGNTGELFF. The gene calls are TRBV7-8 and TRBJ2-2; either TRBD1 or TRBD2 may fit D (6 bases each). Germline assignment: CDR1 SGHVS and CDR2 FQNEAQ. There are 16 residues in the CDR3. The V end was cut by 2 bases, the J end by 2 bases, with 12 bases between. Full variable domain (missing parts from reference TRBV7-8 and TRBJ2-2): GAGVSQSPRYKVAKRGQDVALRCDPISGHVSLFWYQQALGQGPEFLTYFQNEAQLDKSGLPSDRFFAERPEGSVSTLKIQRTQQEDSAVYLCASSLLGGGNTGELFFGEGSRLTVL.

The chain links TRBV9 to TRBJ1-6; no definite D call. The CDR3 is made up of 15 amino acids. Germline V CDR1 and CDR2: SGDLS, YYNGEE. Trimming took off 3 bases at V and 9 bases at J, with 16 bases between the two ends. CDR3 sequence: CASSETPLRTSPLHF. The CDR3 bases are TGTGCCAGCAGCGAGACCCCTCTGAGAACTTCACCCCTCCACTTT.

The rearrangement joins TRBV5-5 to TRBJ1-1; no firm D call. Germline loops: CDR1 SGHKS, CDR2 YYEKEE (reference sequence). Trimming pared 8 bases from V and 5 bases from J, leaving 10 bases between. This CDR3 is built from 11 residues. CDR3 protein: CARGGFTEAFF. The CDR3 region has the DNA TGTGCCAGGGGAGGTTTTACTGAAGCTTTCTTT. Combining the CDR3 with reference TRBV5-5 and TRBJ1-1 gives the whole variable domain DAGVTQSPTHLIKTRGQQVTLRCSPISGHKSVSWYQQVLGQGPQFIFQYYEKEERGRGNFPDRFSARQFPNYSSELNVNALLLGDSALYLCARGGFTEAFFGQGTRLTVV.

The chain recombines TRBV7-9 with TRBJ2-2; no firm D call. V was trimmed by 3 bases and J by 3 bases, leaving 11 bases between them. Germline V CDR1 and CDR2: SEHNR, FQNEAQ (reference sequence). This CDR3 has 15 residues. The CDR3 loop is CASSLTLGDTGELFF. DNA of the CDR3: TGTGCCAGCAGCTTGACGCTTGGGGACACCGGGGAGCTGTTTTTT.

The chain carries TRBV7-2 and TRBJ2-7; 8 bases map to TRBD1. The CDR3 contains 14 residues. V lost 5 bases, J lost 1 base, and 4 bases stayed unmatched. CDR1 and CDR2 from the germline V gene are SGHTA and FQGNSA. The CDR3 bases are TGTGCCAGCAGCGCACAGGGGGATTCCTACGAGCAGTACTTC. This sequence encodes CASSAQGDSYEQYF.

This sequence joins TRBV2 and TRBJ2-5; TRBD1 is a possible D gene (5 bases). The CDR3 is 16 residues long. Trimming pared 3 bases from V and 3 bases from J, leaving 17 bases between. CDR1 and CDR2 (germline): SNHLY, FYNNEI. As DNA, the CDR3 is TGTGCCAGCAGTGATGGTGTAGGACACCAAAAAGAGACCCAGTACTTC. It codes for CASSDGVGHQKETQYF. The whole variable domain, remainder taken from reference TRBV2 and TRBJ2-5, is EPEVTQTPSHQVTQMGQEVILRCVPISNHLYFYWYRQILGQKVEFLVSFYNNEISEKSEIFDDQFSVERPDGSNFTLKIRSTKLEDSAMYFCASSDGVGHQKETQYFGPGTRLLVL.

The chain carries TRBV11-3 and TRBJ2-3, with 8 bases matching TRBD2. CDR3 length: 15 residues. V lost 1 base, J lost 0 bases, and 0 bases stayed unmatched. Germline lookup yields CDR1 SGHNT and CDR2 YENEEA. The CDR3 nucleotides are TGTGCCAGCAGCTTAGCGGGGGGGAGCACAGATACGCAGTATTTT. This encodes CASSLAGGSTDTQYF.

J is TRBJ1-6 and V is TRBV7-2, with 9 bases aligning to TRBD1. CDR3 length: 15 amino acids. J was trimmed by 8 bases and V by 3 bases; bases with no gene match: 5. CDR1 is SGHTA, CDR2 FQGNSA, per germline. The CDR3: CASSLTGQGHSPLHF. The CDR3 DNA reads TGTGCCAGCAGCTTGACGGGACAGGGCCATTCACCCCTCCACTTT.

J is TRBJ2-3 and V is TRBV7-9; no reliable D call. This CDR3 is built from 16 residues. Germline lookup yields CDR1 SEHNR and CDR2 FQNEAQ (reference sequence). With 0 bases removed from V and 2 bases from J, the gap between germline ends came to 12 bases. DNA of the CDR3: TGTGCCAGCAGCTTAGCCGCCGGGCGTCCCACAGATACGCAGTATTTT. It yields the protein CASSLAAGRPTDTQYF.

The table lists this clone with a count of one. This chain joins TRBV6-1 and TRBJ1-2; TRBD1 matches 11 bases. Losses at the gene ends were 1 base for V and 2 bases for J; bases not matched to a gene: 9. Germline V gene lookup returns CDR1 MNHNS and CDR2 SASEGT. The CDR3 is 18 amino acids. The CDR3 reads CASSEGTGGGMPNYGYTF. As DNA, the CDR3 is TGTGCCAGCAGTGAAGGGACAGGGGGCGGAATGCCCAACTATGGCTACACCTTC.

This chain links TRBV9 with TRBJ2-2; 10 bases map to TRBD1. This CDR3 is 16 amino acids long. Germline lookup yields CDR1 SGDLS and CDR2 YYNGEE. V shed 3 bases and J 3 bases; nucleotides not matched to a gene: 5. The CDR3 reads CASSAWDRGDTGELFF. The DNA of the CDR3 is TGTGCCAGCAGCGCCTGGGACAGGGGTGACACCGGGGAGCTGTTTTTT.

V gene TRBV27 combines with J gene TRBJ2-5; no reliable D call. V was clipped by 0 bases and J by 6 bases, with 11 bases between them. The CDR3 runs to 14 residues. CDR1 is MNHEY and CDR2 is SMNVEV in the germline V gene (reference sequence). The CDR3 sequence: CASSLSRSRKTQYF. The CDR3 DNA follows: TGTGCCAGCAGTTTATCGCGATCTAGAAAGACCCAGTACTTC.

The J gene is TRBJ2-1, the V gene TRBV10-3, with TRBD2 matching over 8 bases. The CDR3 runs 14 residues. The V gene end was trimmed by 6 bases and the J gene end by 4 bases; junction bases not matched to a gene: 5. Germline V gives CDR1 ENHRY, CDR2 SYGVKD. CDR3 amino acids: CAISSGGAYNEQFF. CDR3 nucleotide sequence: TGTGCCATCAGCTCCGGGGGGGCGTACAATGAGCAGTTCTTC.

The rearrangement links TRBV4-3 to TRBJ2-5, with TRBD2 as a possible D gene (5 bases). CDR3 size: 15 residues. The V gene's germline CDR1 is LGHNA and CDR2 YSLEER. V lost 0 bases, J lost 5 bases, and 13 bases lay in between. The CDR3 sequence is CASSQDDGVGETQYF. CDR3 DNA: TGCGCCAGCAGCCAAGATGACGGGGTGGGGGAGACCCAGTACTTC.

The rearrangement uses TRBV7-9 and TRBJ1-4; D call uncertain. Per the germline V gene, CDR1 is SEHNR and CDR2 is FQNEAQ (reference sequence). V was cut by 5 bases and J by 1 base, with 11 bases left in between. The CDR3 is made up of 15 amino acids. CDR3 nucleotide sequence: TGTGCCAGCAGCACCGTCCCCGAAACTAATGAAAAACTGTTTTTT. This gives the protein CASSTVPETNEKLFF.

The chain uses TRBV4-3 and TRBJ1-1, with D possibly matching TRBD1 (6 bases). The ends were cut back, 6 bases at V and 2 bases at J, with 19 bases in the middle. The germline CDR1 and CDR2 sequences are LGHNA and YSLEER. This CDR3 has 16 residues. The CDR3 is CASSLQTRGLNTEAFF. CDR3 bases: TGCGCCAGCAGTCTACAGACCAGGGGTCTCAACACTGAAGCTTTCTTT.

The rearrangement uses TRBV25-1 and TRBJ2-7, with TRBD2 matching 7 bases. The CDR3 totals 16 residues. With 4 bases clipped from V and 2 bases from J, the junction kept 11 bases outside the gene matches. CDR1 and CDR2 (germline): MGHDK, SYGVNS. The CDR3 bases are TGTGCCAGCAGTGCCTCGGGGGAACGGGGGGCCTACGAGCAGTACTTC. Its protein product is CASSASGERGAYEQYF.

The chain links TRBV30 to TRBJ1-5, with 7 bases fitting TRBD1. Germline CDR1 reads GTSNPN; CDR2 reads SVGIG (reference sequence). V gave up 5 bases and J gave up 3 bases; unmatched junction bases: 4. This CDR3 comprises 13 residues. The CDR3 bases are TGTGCCTGGGCAGGGGGAGACAATCAGCCCCAGCATTTT. Protein product: CAWAGGDNQPQHF.

This clone has just a few counts. This chain links TRBV6-5 with TRBJ1-2; D may be TRBD1 (5 bases). V was trimmed by 4 bases and J by 8 bases, leaving 17 bases between them. Germline V lookup: CDR1 MNHEY, CDR2 SVGAGI. The CDR3 length is 14 residues. The CDR3 sequence: CASSFQDTPGGYTF. CDR3 bases: TGTGCCAGCAGTTTCCAGGACACCCCTGGGGGCTACACCTTC.

V and J are TRBV5-6 and TRBJ2-3; 12 positions agree with TRBD2. The V and J ends lost 4 bases and 3 bases, in that order; junction bases with no gene match: 3. The CDR3 runs to 15 residues. The germline CDR1 and CDR2 sequences are SGHDT and YYEEEE. CDR3 sequence: CASSRLAGETDTQYF. In DNA form, the CDR3 reads TGTGCCAGCAGCCGACTAGCGGGGGAGACAGATACGCAGTATTTT.

The rearrangement joins TRBV27 to TRBJ2-5; D tentatively reads TRBD1 or TRBD2 (6 bases each). The V end lost 5 bases, the J end lost 2 bases, and 15 bases lay between the germline ends. This CDR3 is built from 15 residues. In germline, CDR1 is MNHEY, CDR2 SMNVEV (reference sequence). CDR3 loop: CASSPGRGRQETQYF. As DNA, the CDR3 is TGTGCCAGCAGTCCTGGAAGGGGGAGGCAAGAGACCCAGTACTTC.

V gene TRBV10-3 combines with J gene TRBJ2-3; 9 nucleotides align to TRBD1. Germline-derived CDR1 and CDR2 are ENHRY and SYGVKD. V shed 0 bases, J shed 4 bases, and the junction held 5 bases outside the gene matches. This CDR3 spans 16 amino acids. In DNA form, the CDR3 reads TGTGCCATCAGTGAGTCCGGACAGGGGCACGCAGATACGCAGTATTTT. Translating gives CAISESGQGHADTQYF.

The chain combines TRBV18 with TRBJ2-3; tentative D call: TRBD2 (6 bases). CDR1 and CDR2 from the germline V gene are KGHSH and LQKENI. This CDR3 has 18 residues. V was shortened by 1 base and J by 2 bases, with 19 bases between the two germline ends. The CDR3 loop is CASSPLTLLGGPTDTQYF. The DNA for the CDR3 is TGTGCCAGCTCACCACTTACCCTCCTCGGGGGACCCACAGATACGCAGTATTTT.